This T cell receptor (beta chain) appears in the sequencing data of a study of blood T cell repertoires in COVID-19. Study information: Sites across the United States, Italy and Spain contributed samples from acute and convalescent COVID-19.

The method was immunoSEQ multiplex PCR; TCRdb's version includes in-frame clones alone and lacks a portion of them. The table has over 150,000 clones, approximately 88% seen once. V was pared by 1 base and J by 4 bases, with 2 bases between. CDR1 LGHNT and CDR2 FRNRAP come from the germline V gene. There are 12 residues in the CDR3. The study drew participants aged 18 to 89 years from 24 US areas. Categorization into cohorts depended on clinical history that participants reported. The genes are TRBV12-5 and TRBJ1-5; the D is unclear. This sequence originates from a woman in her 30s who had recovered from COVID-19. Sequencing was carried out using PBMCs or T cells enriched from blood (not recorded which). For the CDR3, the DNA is TGTGCTAGTGGTTTGGCGAATCAGCCCCAGCATTTT. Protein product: CASGLANQPQHF.